The 29 T cell receptor beta chains below come from one sample, sequenced in a study of cytomegalovirus exposure and HLA in healthy donors. 13 Jbeta primers and 60 Vbeta primers were used for the PCR. The method was immunoSEQ multiplex PCR; TCRdb's version includes in-frame clones alone and lacks a portion of them. The sample consists of roughly 140,000 clones, around three fifths of them appearing once. Input material: PBMCs. These receptors were taken from a woman between 25 and 40 years old in good health and CMV-seropositive.

This clone turned up a few times. J is TRBJ1-2 and V is TRBV2; D unresolved. Germline CDR1 and CDR2: SNHLY and FYNNEI. V gave up 2 bases and J gave up 1 base, with 14 bases separating them. This CDR3 has 16 residues. The CDR3 DNA reads TGTGCCAGCAGTGAATTTTGGGCAGAATATAACTATGGCTACACCTTC. This sequence encodes CASSEFWAEYNYGYTF.

The rearrangement uses TRBV4-1 and TRBJ1-4, with TRBD1 identical over 11 bases. The germline V gene has CDR1 MGHRA and CDR2 YSYEKL. The CDR3 consists of 15 residues. The junction had 7 bases not matched to a gene; V was cut back by 5 bases and J by 8 bases. In DNA form, the CDR3 reads TGCGCCAGCAGCGGGGGACAGGGGGTTGCGGAAAAACTGTTTTTT. Translating gives CASSGGQGVAEKLFF.

This sequence joins TRBV9 and TRBJ1-1, with a weak D call TRBD1 (6 bases). Deletions cut 5 bases from V and 4 bases from J, with 18 bases between. The CDR3 sequence is 15 residues long. CDR1 and CDR2 from the germline V gene are SGDLS and YYNGEE. The CDR3 bases are TGTGCCAGCAGAGGGGGGGGTAGGGATGGCACTGAAGCTTTCTTT. It codes for CASRGGGRDGTEAFF.

V gene TRBV18 combines with J gene TRBJ1-3; 8 bases align to TRBD1. The CDR3 runs 16 residues. The ends lost 0 bases at V and 3 bases at J; junction bases unmatched: 4. From germline, CDR1 is KGHSH and CDR2 LQKENI. The CDR3 DNA is TGTGCCAGCTCACCACCGGCCAGGGGGCTTGGAAACACCATATATTTT. This translates into CASSPPARGLGNTIYF.

This rearrangement joins TRBV5-1 to TRBJ1-6, with D possibly being TRBD1 (5 bases). Germline lookup yields CDR1 SGHRS and CDR2 YFSETQ. The CDR3 runs to 17 residues. Trimming shortened V by 0 bases and J by 1 base, and 11 bases separated the two germline ends. In nucleotides, the CDR3 is TGCGCCAGCAGCTTGGCTGACAGTTGGTCCTATAATTCACCCCTCCACTTT. Translating gives CASSLADSWSYNSPLHF.

This rearrangement joins TRBV18 to TRBJ2-3, with TRBD2 identical over 7 bases. The V and J ends lost 3 bases and 0 bases, in that order; junction bases with no gene match: 6. The CDR3 is 16 amino acids. Germline V gene lookup returns CDR1 KGHSH and CDR2 LQKENI. CDR3 bases: TGTGCCAGCTCACCTTCTGGCGGGAGTAGCACAGATACGCAGTATTTT. It is translated as CASSPSGGSSTDTQYF.

The chain uses TRBV6-1 and TRBJ2-7, with 10 bases identical to TRBD1. CDR1 MNHNS and CDR2 SASEGT come from the germline V gene. Germline trimming cut 6 bases from V and 1 base from J; bases unmatched to any gene: 3. The CDR3 is 14 amino acids. CDR3 amino acids: CASRTGGASYEQYF. In DNA, the CDR3 is TGTGCCAGCAGGACAGGGGGCGCGTCCTACGAGCAGTACTTC.

The rearrangement uses TRBV5-1 and TRBJ1-6; 7 nucleotides line up with TRBD1. Germline assignment: CDR1 SGHRS and CDR2 YFSETQ. CDR3 size: 16 residues. The junction had 16 bases not matched to a gene; V was cut back by 6 bases and J by 10 bases. In DNA, the CDR3 is TGCGCCAGCACCCACGGACAGGCAGGTCGTTTGTCACCCCTCCACTTT. It translates to CASTHGQAGRLSPLHF.

The V and J genes are TRBV7-9 and TRBJ1-5; the D gene is possibly TRBD1 (5 bases). The CDR3 covers 16 residues. Germline V lookup: CDR1 SEHNR, CDR2 FQNEAQ (reference sequence). The V end was cut by 1 base, the J end by 1 base, with 11 bases between. CDR3 protein: CASSLDGAGSNQPQHF. CDR3 DNA sequence: TGTGCCAGCAGCTTAGATGGAGCAGGGAGCAATCAGCCCCAGCATTTT.

This chain joins TRBV19 and TRBJ1-5, with D possibly TRBD1 on 5 matching bases. This CDR3 comprises 14 residues. Germline V lookup: CDR1 LNHDA, CDR2 SQIVND (reference sequence). V gave up 7 bases and J gave up 0 bases, with 10 bases separating them. Written as DNA, the CDR3 is TGTGCCAGTAAACCGACAGATAGCAATCAGCCCCAGCATTTT. Protein product: CASKPTDSNQPQHF.

This clone was found a few times. The V gene is TRBV28, the J gene TRBJ2-5; 10 bases line up with TRBD2. The CDR3 runs 17 residues. V shed 8 bases, J shed 4 bases, and the junction held 16 bases outside the gene matches. CDR1 MDHEN and CDR2 SYDVKM come from the germline V gene. Here the CDR3 reads CASGLTGLAGVGETQYF. The CDR3 DNA reads as TGTGCCAGCGGCCTGACGGGGCTAGCGGGAGTAGGAGAGACCCAGTACTTC. Using reference TRBV28 and TRBJ2-5 for the parts outside the CDR3, the full variable domain is DVKVTQSSRYLVKRTGEKVFLECVQDMDHENMFWYRQDPGLGLRLIYFSYDVKMKEKGDIPEGYSVSREKKERFSLILESASTNQTSMYLCASGLTGLAGVGETQYFGPGTRLLVL.

Here the CDR3 reads CASSLAILQGSPYF. Here the CDR3 DNA reads TGCGCCAGCAGCTTGGCAATTCTTCAGGGGTCCCCGTATTTT. The V gene is TRBV5-1, the J gene TRBJ2-3, with D maybe TRBD1 (6 bases). The V gene's germline CDR1 is SGHRS and CDR2 YFSETQ. This CDR3 is built from 14 residues. Deletions cut 0 bases from V and 14 bases from J, with 19 bases between. The variable domain in full, completed from reference TRBV5-1 and TRBJ2-3, reads KAGVTQTPRYLIKTRGQQVTLSCSPISGHRSVSWYQQTPGQGLQFLFEYFSETQRNKGNFPGRFSGRQFSNSRSEMNVSTLELGDSALYLCASSLAILQGSPYFGPGTRLTVL.

The chain carries TRBV19 and TRBJ2-5; D is unresolved. Trimming stripped 0 bases from V and 4 bases from J, with 9 bases between. Germline V gives CDR1 LNHDA, CDR2 SQIVND (reference sequence). The CDR3 extends over 14 amino acids. The DNA for the CDR3 is TGTGCCAGTAGTATAGACCCCTCGGGAGAGACCCAGTACTTC. Protein product: CASSIDPSGETQYF.

The chain recombines TRBV7-9 with TRBJ1-4; D gene unclear. The V gene's germline CDR1 is SEHNR and CDR2 FQNEAQ (reference sequence). Trimming removed 4 bases at V and 0 bases at J, with 12 bases between. This CDR3 region has 16 residues. Written as DNA, the CDR3 is TGTGCCAGCAGCTCAGTTCATTCCCCAACTAATGAAAAACTGTTTTTT. This codes for CASSSVHSPTNEKLFF. Filled out from reference TRBV7-9 and TRBJ1-4, the complete variable domain reads DTGVSQNPRHKITKRGQNVTFRCDPISEHNRLYWYRQTLGQGPEFLTYFQNEAQLEKSRLLSDRFSAERPKGSFSTLEIQRTEQGDSAMYLCASSSVHSPTNEKLFFGSGTQLSVL.

The J gene is TRBJ1-2, the V gene TRBV13; TRBD1 is a possible D gene (6 bases). The CDR3 is 13 amino acids. V dropped 3 bases and J dropped 4 bases, with 9 bases sitting between them. Germline values: CDR1 PRHDT, CDR2 FYEKMQ (reference sequence). The CDR3 reads CASSLDSLYGYTF. In DNA form, the CDR3 reads TGTGCCAGCAGCTTGGACAGCCTCTATGGCTACACCTTC.

This rearrangement joins TRBV5-1 to TRBJ1-6; D is unclear. CDR3 length equals 15 residues. Germline-derived CDR1 and CDR2 are SGHRS and YFSETQ. The V gene lost 2 bases and the J gene lost 8 bases, with 14 bases spanning the gap. CDR3 in amino acids: CASSFNGPPDSPLHF. The CDR3 coding sequence is TGCGCCAGCAGCTTCAACGGTCCTCCCGATTCACCCCTCCACTTT.

The table lists this clone with a few counts. The rearrangement joins TRBV7-3 to TRBJ2-1, with D perhaps matching TRBD1 (5 bases). The CDR3 runs 11 residues. Germline V CDR1 and CDR2: SGHTA, FQGTGA. V was cut by 7 bases and J by 8 bases, with 9 bases left in between. CDR3 region: CASKKGDEQFF. The CDR3 bases are TGTGCCAGCAAAAAAGGGGATGAGCAGTTCTTC.

The gene calls are TRBV6-6 and TRBJ1-1, with TRBD1 as a possible D gene (5 bases). Germline V lookup: CDR1 MNHNY, CDR2 SVGAGI (reference sequence). The CDR3 runs 15 residues. V was trimmed by 0 bases and J by 11 bases, leaving 19 bases between them. CDR3 DNA sequence: TGTGCCAGCAGTTACTCCGCCTCACAAGTGACAGTGGCTTTCTTT. This gives the protein CASSYSASQVTVAFF.

This clone has just a few counts. V and J are TRBV5-1 and TRBJ1-1; D perhaps matches TRBD1 (5 bases). This CDR3 is 14 amino acids long. Germline CDR1 reads SGHRS; CDR2 reads YFSETQ. Trimming took off 4 bases at V and 4 bases at J, with 14 bases between the two ends. The DNA for the CDR3 is TGCGCCAGCAGCGGGTCGGGGGGTGCCACTGAAGCTTTCTTT. Protein: CASSGSGGATEAFF.

The rearrangement uses TRBV27 and TRBJ1-6; 9 bases fit TRBD1. Germline V lookup: CDR1 MNHEY, CDR2 SMNVEV (reference sequence). The ends lost 4 bases at V and 10 bases at J; junction bases unmatched: 11. This CDR3 is built from 16 residues. The CDR3 region is CASSWDGTGTRSPLHF. CDR3 in DNA: TGTGCCAGCAGTTGGGACGGGACAGGGACGAGATCACCCCTCCACTTT.

The chain employs TRBV13 and TRBJ2-3; 11 bases are a match to TRBD2. Germline V gene data show CDR1 as PRHDT and CDR2 as FYEKMQ (reference sequence). The CDR3 spans 18 residues. V shed 5 bases and J 0 bases; nucleotides not matched to a gene: 10. Here the CDR3 reads CASSRGLAGGSSTDTQYF. DNA of the CDR3: TGTGCCAGCAGCCGCGGCCTAGCGGGGGGTTCTAGCACAGATACGCAGTATTTT. The full variable domain, its missing parts supplied by reference TRBV13 and TRBJ2-3, is AAGVIQSPRHLIKEKRETATLKCYPIPRHDTVYWYQQGPGQDPQFLISFYEKMQSDKGSIPDRFSAQQFSDYHSELNMSSLELGDSALYFCASSRGLAGGSSTDTQYFGPGTRLTVL.

This chain links TRBV4-1 with TRBJ1-2; 7 bases fit TRBD1. Germline assignment: CDR1 MGHRA and CDR2 YSYEKL. This CDR3 region has 15 residues. With 1 base clipped from V and 4 bases from J, the junction kept 6 bases outside the gene matches. CDR3 protein: CASSQGNRGTYGYTF. The CDR3, as DNA: TGCGCCAGCAGCCAAGGGAACAGGGGTACCTATGGCTACACCTTC.

The V call is TRBV29-1, the J call TRBJ1-1; no reliable D call. CDR1 and CDR2 (germline): SQVTM, ANQGSEA. The CDR3 sequence is 14 residues long. Trimming took off 4 bases at V and 1 base at J, with 13 bases between the two ends. CDR3 amino acids: CSVVAGNRNTEAFF. Here the CDR3 DNA reads TGCAGCGTTGTTGCGGGTAACAGGAACACTGAAGCTTTCTTT. Full variable domain (remainder filled in from reference TRBV29-1 and TRBJ1-1): SAVISQKPSRDICQRGTSLTIQCQVDSQVTMMFWYRQQPGQSLTLIATANQGSEATYESGFVIDKFPISRPNLTFSTLTVSNMSPEDSSIYLCSVVAGNRNTEAFFGQGTRLTVV.

This rearrangement joins TRBV5-1 to TRBJ2-7; 8 bases line up with TRBD2. The germline CDR1 and CDR2 sequences are SGHRS and YFSETQ. The CDR3 has 15 amino acids. The V and J ends lost 0 bases and 3 bases, in that order; junction bases with no gene match: 5. In nucleotides, the CDR3 is TGCGCCAGCAGCTTGGTGAGCGGGGGCAACTACGAGCAGTACTTC. As protein: CASSLVSGGNYEQYF.

The chain joins TRBV27 to TRBJ2-7, with 7 nucleotides matching TRBD1. Germline lookup yields CDR1 MNHEY and CDR2 SMNVEV (reference sequence). The V and J ends lost 4 bases and 3 bases, in that order; junction bases with no gene match: 12. The CDR3 covers 16 residues. The DNA for the CDR3 is TGTGCCAGCAGTTCCCTGGGGATGGACAGGATCTACGAGCAGTACTTC. Residues: CASSSLGMDRIYEQYF.

The chain employs TRBV5-1 and TRBJ2-4; possible D gene TRBD2, 6 bases. Trimming took off 2 bases at V and 7 bases at J, with 13 bases between the two ends. CDR3 length: 14 amino acids. CDR1 and CDR2 (germline): SGHRS, YFSETQ. For the CDR3, the DNA is TGCGCCAGCAGCTTTACTAGCTCGGTCAACATTCAGTACTTC. Translating it yields CASSFTSSVNIQYF.

V is TRBV7-2 and J is TRBJ2-7, with D possibly matching TRBD2 (5 bases). With 2 bases removed from V and 4 bases from J, the gap between germline ends came to 12 bases. The CDR3 has 14 amino acids. Germline V CDR1 and CDR2: SGHTA, FQGNSA. CDR3 protein: CASSLFASKYEQYF. The CDR3 DNA reads as TGTGCCAGCAGCTTATTCGCTAGCAAGTACGAGCAGTACTTC.

This clone was seen more than once but under ten times. The chain recombines TRBV11-3 with TRBJ1-1; TRBD1 matches at 10 bases. Germline-derived CDR1 and CDR2 are SGHNT and YENEEA. V dropped 5 bases and J dropped 9; count of bases not matched to a gene: 3. The CDR3 is 12 amino acids. CDR3: CASSGQGEKAFF. The CDR3 nucleotides are TGTGCCAGCAGCGGACAGGGGGAGAAAGCTTTCTTT.

This clone was detected a few times. V and J are TRBV19 and TRBJ2-7, with a weak D call TRBD1 (5 bases). This CDR3 contains 11 residues. Germline loops: CDR1 LNHDA, CDR2 SQIVND (reference sequence). V was clipped by 3 bases and J by 8 bases, with 8 bases between them. The CDR3 loop is CASSINRQQYF. CDR3 nucleotides: TGTGCCAGTAGTATCAACAGGCAGCAGTACTTC.